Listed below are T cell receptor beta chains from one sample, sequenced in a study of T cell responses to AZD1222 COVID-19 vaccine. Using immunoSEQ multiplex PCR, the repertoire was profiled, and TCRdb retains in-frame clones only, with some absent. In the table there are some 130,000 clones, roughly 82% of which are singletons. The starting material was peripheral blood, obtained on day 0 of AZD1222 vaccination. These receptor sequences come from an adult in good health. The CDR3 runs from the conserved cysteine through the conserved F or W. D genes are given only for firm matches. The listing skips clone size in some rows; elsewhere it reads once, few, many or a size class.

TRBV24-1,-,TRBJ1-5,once,CATATDSNQPQHF,TGTGCCACCGCGACAGATAGCAATCAGCCCCAGCATTTT
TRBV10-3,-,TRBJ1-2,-,CAISDLPGVEYGYTF,TGTGCCATCAGTGATCTTCCAGGGGTGGAATATGGCTACACCTTC
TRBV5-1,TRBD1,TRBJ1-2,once,CASSINSGTVNYGYTF,TGCGCCAGCAGCATAAATTCCGGGACAGTAAACTATGGCTACACCTTC
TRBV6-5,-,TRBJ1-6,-,CASSIGRYNSPLHF,TGTGCCAGCAGTATCGGACGGTATAATTCACCCCTCCACTTT
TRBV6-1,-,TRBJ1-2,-,CASSEEDFYGYTF,TGTGCCAGCAGTGAAGAAGACTTTTATGGCTACACCTTC
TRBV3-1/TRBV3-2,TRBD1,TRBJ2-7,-,CASSRRDSSYEQYF,TGTGCCAGCAGCCGTAGGGACAGCTCCTACGAGCAGTACTTC
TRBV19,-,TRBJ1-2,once,CASSPSTGWSDYGYTF,TGTGCCAGTAGCCCATCGACCGGATGGTCTGACTATGGCTACACCTTC
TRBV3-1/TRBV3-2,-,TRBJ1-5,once,CASSQDSARNQPQHF,TGTGCCAGCAGCCAAGACAGTGCGCGCAATCAGCCCCAGCATTTT
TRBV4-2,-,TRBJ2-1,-,CASSQDWSADNEQFF,TGTGCCAGCAGCCAAGATTGGTCCGCAGACAATGAGCAGTTCTTC
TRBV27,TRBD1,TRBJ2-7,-,CASSFREPRQGSSYEQYF,TGTGCCAGCAGTTTCCGGGAGCCGAGACAGGGGTCCTCCTACGAGCAGTACTTC
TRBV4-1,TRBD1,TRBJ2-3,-,CASSQEVTGGTDTQYF,TGCGCCAGCAGCCAAGAGGTAACAGGGGGCACAGATACGCAGTATTTT
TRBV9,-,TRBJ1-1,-,CASSPAVGNAEAFF,TGTGCCAGCAGCCCCGCCGTGGGGAACGCTGAAGCTTTCTTT
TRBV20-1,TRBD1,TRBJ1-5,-,CSASTPGQGFNQPQHF,TGCAGTGCTAGTACCCCGGGACAGGGGTTCAATCAGCCCCAGCATTTT
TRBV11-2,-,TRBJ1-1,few,CASSSQSNTEAFF,TGTGCCAGCAGCTCTCAGTCGAACACTGAAGCTTTCTTT
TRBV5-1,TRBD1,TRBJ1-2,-,CASGPGTDYGYTF,TGCGCCAGCGGTCCCGGGACAGACTATGGCTACACCTTC
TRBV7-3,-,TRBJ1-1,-,CASSLTQGDTEAFF,TGTGCCAGCAGCTTAACTCAGGGAGACACTGAAGCTTTCTTT
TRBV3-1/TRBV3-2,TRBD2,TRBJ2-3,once,CASSQADSGGEADTQYF,TGTGCCAGCAGCCAAGCCGATAGCGGGGGGGAGGCAGATACGCAGTATTTT
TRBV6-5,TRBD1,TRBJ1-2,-,CASRWDRTYGYTF,TGTGCCAGCAGGTGGGACAGAACCTATGGCTACACCTTC
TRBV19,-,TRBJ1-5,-,CASSPHRENQPQHF,TGTGCCAGTAGTCCCCACAGGGAAAACCAGCCCCAGCATTTT
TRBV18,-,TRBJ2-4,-,CASSPLDGLTKNIQYF,TGTGCCAGCTCACCCCTCGACGGGCTAACCAAAAACATTCAGTACTTC
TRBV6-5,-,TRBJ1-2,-,CASIVGLTLQDGYTF,TGTGCCAGCATAGTGGGCCTTACACTTCAGGATGGCTACACCTTC
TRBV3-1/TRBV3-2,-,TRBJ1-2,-,CASSKQGSTYGYTF,TGTGCCAGCAGTAAACAGGGAAGTACATATGGCTACACCTTC
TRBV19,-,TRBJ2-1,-,CASSPPGNEQFF,TGTGCCAGTAGTCCCCCCGGTAATGAGCAGTTCTTC
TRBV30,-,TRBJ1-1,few,CAWSVPGLIVNTEAFF,TGTGCCTGGAGTGTCCCGGGGCTAATAGTAAACACTGAAGCTTTCTTT
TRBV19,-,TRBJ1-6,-,CASSLRRNSPLHF,TGTGCCAGTAGTCTCAGAAGAAATTCACCCCTCCACTTT
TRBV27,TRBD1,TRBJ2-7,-,CASSLSRTGAYEQYF,TGTGCCAGCAGTTTATCGAGGACAGGGGCCTACGAGCAGTACTTC
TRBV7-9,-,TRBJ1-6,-,CASSYDGQNSPLHF,TGTGCCAGCAGCTACGACGGTCAAAATTCACCCCTCCACTTT
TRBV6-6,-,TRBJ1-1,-,CASSLIQAEAFF,TGTGCCAGCAGTCTCATTCAGGCTGAAGCTTTCTTT
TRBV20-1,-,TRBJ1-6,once,CSASVGASSYNSPLHF,TGCAGTGCTAGTGTAGGGGCGAGCTCCTATAATTCACCCCTCCACTTT
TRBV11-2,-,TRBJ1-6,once,CASSSGPNSPLHF,TGTGCCAGCAGCTCCGGACCGAATTCACCCCTCCACTTT
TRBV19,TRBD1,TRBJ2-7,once,CASNRDRLYEQYF,TGTGCCAGCAACCGGGACAGGCTATACGAGCAGTACTTC
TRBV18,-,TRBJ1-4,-,CASSPQQGSEKLFF,TGTGCCAGCTCGCCACAGCAGGGGTCGGAAAAACTGTTTTTT
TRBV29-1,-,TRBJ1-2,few,CSVRGQDNYGYTF,TGCAGCGTTCGGGGGCAGGATAACTATGGCTACACCTTC
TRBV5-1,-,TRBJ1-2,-,CASSLGRGRNGYTF,TGCGCCAGCAGCTTGGGGAGGGGTAGGAATGGCTACACCTTC
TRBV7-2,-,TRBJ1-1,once,CASSLVTLNTEAFF,TGTGCCAGCAGCTTAGTGACACTGAACACTGAAGCTTTCTTT
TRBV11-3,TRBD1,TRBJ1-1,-,CASSSQGAAEAFF,TGTGCCAGCAGCTCTCAGGGGGCCGCTGAAGCTTTCTTT
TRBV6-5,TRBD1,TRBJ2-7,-,CASHLTGGTYEQYF,TGTGCCAGCCACTTGACAGGGGGCACCTACGAGCAGTACTTC
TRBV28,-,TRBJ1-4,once,CASIPPGEKLFF,TGTGCCAGCATCCCTCCCGGTGAAAAACTGTTTTTT
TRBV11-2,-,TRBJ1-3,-,CASSPGGRTIYF,TGTGCCAGCAGCCCTGGGGGGAGAACCATATATTTT
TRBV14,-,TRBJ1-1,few,CASSQERFRGEAFF,TGTGCCAGCAGCCAGGAAAGATTCAGGGGTGAAGCTTTCTTT
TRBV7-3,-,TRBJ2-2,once,CASSLGQGRYTGELFF,TGTGCCAGCAGCTTAGGGCAGGGGCGGTACACCGGGGAGCTGTTTTTT
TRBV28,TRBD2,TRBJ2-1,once,CASSSGGAGGDEQFF,TGTGCCAGCAGTAGCGGGGGGGCCGGTGGGGATGAGCAGTTCTTC
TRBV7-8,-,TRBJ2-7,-,CASSPDSLSYEQYF,TGTGCCAGCAGCCCAGACAGCCTATCCTACGAGCAGTACTTC
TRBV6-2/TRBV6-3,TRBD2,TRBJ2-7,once,CASSRGLADYVQYF,TGTGCCAGCAGTCGCGGACTAGCGGACTACGTGCAGTACTTC
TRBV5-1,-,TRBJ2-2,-,CASSLDLQGGELFF,TGCGCCAGCAGCTTGGATCTACAGGGCGGGGAGCTGTTTTTT